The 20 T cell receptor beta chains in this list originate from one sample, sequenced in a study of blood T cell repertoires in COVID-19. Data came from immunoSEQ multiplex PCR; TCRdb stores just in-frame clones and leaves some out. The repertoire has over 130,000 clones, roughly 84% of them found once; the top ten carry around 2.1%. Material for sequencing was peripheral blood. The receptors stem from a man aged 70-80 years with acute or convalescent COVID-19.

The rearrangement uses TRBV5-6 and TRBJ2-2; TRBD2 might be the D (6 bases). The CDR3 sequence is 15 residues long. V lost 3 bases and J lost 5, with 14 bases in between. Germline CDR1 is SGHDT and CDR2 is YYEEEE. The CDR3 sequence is CASSWGVRETGELFF. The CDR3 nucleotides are TGTGCCAGCAGCTGGGGGGTCAGGGAAACCGGGGAGCTGTTTTTT. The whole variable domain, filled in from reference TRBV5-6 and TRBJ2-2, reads DAGVTQSPTHLIKTRGQQVTLRCSPKSGHDTVSWYQQALGQGPQFIFQYYEEEERQRGNFPDRFSGHQFPNYSSELNVNALLLGDSALYLCASSWGVRETGELFFGEGSRLTVL.

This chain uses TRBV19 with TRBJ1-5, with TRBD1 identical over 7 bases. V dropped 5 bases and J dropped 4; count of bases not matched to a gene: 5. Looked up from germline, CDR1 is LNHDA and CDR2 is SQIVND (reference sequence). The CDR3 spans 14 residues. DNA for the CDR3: TGTGCCAGTAGTGTCCGGGACAGAAATCAGCCCCAGCATTTT. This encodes CASSVRDRNQPQHF.

The CDR3: CSVGGTQETQYF. As DNA, the CDR3 is TGCAGCGTGGGGGGGACACAAGAGACCCAGTACTTC. V and J are TRBV29-1 and TRBJ2-5; a weak D match, TRBD2 (7 bases). The CDR3 runs to 12 residues. Germline CDR1 reads SQVTM; CDR2 reads ANQGSEA. The V end was cut by 6 bases, the J end by 2 bases, with 10 bases between.

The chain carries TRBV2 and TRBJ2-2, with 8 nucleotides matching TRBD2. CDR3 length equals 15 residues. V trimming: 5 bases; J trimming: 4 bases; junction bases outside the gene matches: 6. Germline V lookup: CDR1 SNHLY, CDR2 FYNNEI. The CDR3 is CASSYSGTATGELFF. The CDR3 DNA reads TGTGCCAGCAGTTATAGCGGGACGGCCACCGGGGAGCTGTTTTTT.

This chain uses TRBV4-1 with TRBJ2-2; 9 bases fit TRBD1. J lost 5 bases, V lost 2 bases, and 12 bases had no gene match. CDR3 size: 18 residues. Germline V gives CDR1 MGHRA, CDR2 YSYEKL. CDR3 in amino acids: CASSQTRDRAGRTGELFF. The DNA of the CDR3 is TGCGCCAGCAGCCAAACCCGGGACAGGGCCGGACGGACCGGGGAGCTGTTTTTT.

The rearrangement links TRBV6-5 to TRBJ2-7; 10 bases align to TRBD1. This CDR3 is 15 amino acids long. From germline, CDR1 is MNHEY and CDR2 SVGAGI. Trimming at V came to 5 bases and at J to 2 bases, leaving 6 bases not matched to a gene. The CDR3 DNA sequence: TGTGCCAGCAGTATGAGGGACAGGGGTCCCTACGAGCAGTACTTC. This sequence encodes CASSMRDRGPYEQYF.

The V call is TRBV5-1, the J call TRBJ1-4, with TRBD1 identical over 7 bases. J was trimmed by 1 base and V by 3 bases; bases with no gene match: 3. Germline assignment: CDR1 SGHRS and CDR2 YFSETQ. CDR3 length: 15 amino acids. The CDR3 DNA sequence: TGCGCCAGCAGCTCTACAGGGGAAACTAATGAAAAACTGTTTTTT. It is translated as CASSSTGETNEKLFF.

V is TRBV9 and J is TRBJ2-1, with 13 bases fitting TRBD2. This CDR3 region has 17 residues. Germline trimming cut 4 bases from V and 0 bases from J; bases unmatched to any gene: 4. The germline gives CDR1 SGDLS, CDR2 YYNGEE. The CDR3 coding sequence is TGTGCCAGCAGCTTGCGGACTAGCGGGAGCTCCTACAATGAGCAGTTCTTC. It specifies CASSLRTSGSSYNEQFF.

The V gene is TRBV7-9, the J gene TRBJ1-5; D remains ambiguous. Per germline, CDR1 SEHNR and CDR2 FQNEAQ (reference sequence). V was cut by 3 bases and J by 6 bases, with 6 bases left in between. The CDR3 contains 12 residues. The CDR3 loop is CASSLTSQPQHF. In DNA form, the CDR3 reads TGTGCCAGCAGCTTGACTAGTCAGCCCCAGCATTTT.

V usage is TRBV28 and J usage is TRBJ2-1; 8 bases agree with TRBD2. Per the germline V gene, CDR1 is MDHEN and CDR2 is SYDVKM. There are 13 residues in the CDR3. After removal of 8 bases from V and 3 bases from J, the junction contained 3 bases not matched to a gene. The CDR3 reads CASVGLDYNEQFF. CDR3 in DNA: TGTGCCAGCGTGGGACTAGACTACAATGAGCAGTTCTTC.

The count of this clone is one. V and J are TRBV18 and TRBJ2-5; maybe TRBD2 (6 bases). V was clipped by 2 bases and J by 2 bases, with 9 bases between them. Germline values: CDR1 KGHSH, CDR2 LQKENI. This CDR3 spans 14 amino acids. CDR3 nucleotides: TGTGCCAGCTCACCATCCGGGGGACAAGAGACCCAGTACTTC. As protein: CASSPSGGQETQYF.

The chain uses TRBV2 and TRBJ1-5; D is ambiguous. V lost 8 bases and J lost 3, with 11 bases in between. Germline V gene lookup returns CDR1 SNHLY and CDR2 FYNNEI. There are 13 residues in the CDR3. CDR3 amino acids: CASGVQNNQPQHF. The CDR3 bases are TGTGCCAGCGGTGTGCAGAACAATCAGCCCCAGCATTTT.

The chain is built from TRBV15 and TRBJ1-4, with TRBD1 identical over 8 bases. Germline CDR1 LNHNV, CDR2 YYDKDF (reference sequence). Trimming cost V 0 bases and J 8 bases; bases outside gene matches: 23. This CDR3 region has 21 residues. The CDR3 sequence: CATSRDRWDRSNEGEGEKLFF. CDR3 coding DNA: TGTGCCACCAGCAGAGATCGGTGGGACAGGAGTAATGAGGGTGAGGGGGAAAAACTGTTTTTT.

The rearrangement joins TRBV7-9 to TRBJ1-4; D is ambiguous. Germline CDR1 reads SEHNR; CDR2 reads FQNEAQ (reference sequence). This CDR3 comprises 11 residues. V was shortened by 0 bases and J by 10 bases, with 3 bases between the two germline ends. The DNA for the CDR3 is TGTGCCAGCAGCTTAGCTCTAAAACTGTTTTTT. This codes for CASSLALKLFF.

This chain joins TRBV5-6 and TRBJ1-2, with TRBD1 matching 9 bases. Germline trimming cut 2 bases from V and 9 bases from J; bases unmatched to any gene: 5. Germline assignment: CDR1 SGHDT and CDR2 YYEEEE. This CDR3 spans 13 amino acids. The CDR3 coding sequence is TGTGCCAGCAGCTTCGGGACAGGGTTTAGCTACACCTTC. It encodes CASSFGTGFSYTF.

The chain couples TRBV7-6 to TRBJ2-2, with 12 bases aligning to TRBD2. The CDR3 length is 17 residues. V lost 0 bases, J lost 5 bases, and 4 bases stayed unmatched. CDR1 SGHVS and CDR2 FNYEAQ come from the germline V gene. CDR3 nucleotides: TGTGCCAGCAGCTTAGCCCTAGCGGGAGGGCCAACCGGGGAGCTGTTTTTT. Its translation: CASSLALAGGPTGELFF.

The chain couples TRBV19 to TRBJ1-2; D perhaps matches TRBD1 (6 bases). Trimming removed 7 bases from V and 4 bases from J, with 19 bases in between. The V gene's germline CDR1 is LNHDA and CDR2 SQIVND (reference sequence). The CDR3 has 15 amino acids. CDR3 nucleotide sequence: TGTGCCAGTAACTCACCCGACAGGAGAATCTATGGCTACACCTTC. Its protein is CASNSPDRRIYGYTF.

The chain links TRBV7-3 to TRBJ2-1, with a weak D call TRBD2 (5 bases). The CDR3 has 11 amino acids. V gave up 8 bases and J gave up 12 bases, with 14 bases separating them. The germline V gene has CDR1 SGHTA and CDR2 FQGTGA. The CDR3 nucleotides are TGTGCCAGCGGGAACGGGGTGGGGCAGTTCTTC. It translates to CASGNGVGQFF.

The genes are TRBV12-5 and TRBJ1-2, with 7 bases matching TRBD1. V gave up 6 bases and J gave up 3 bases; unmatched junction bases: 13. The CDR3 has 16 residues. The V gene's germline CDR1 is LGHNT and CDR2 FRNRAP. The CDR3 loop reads CASGWSGTDLHYGYTF. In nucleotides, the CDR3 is TGTGCTAGTGGCTGGTCCGGGACAGACCTTCACTATGGCTACACCTTC.

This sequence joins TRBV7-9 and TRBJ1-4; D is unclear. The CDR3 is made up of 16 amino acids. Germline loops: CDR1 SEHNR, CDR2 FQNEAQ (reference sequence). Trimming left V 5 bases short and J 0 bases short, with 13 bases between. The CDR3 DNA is TGTGCCAGCAGCCCCCGTATACGAGCAACTAATGAAAAACTGTTTTTT. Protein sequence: CASSPRIRATNEKLFF.